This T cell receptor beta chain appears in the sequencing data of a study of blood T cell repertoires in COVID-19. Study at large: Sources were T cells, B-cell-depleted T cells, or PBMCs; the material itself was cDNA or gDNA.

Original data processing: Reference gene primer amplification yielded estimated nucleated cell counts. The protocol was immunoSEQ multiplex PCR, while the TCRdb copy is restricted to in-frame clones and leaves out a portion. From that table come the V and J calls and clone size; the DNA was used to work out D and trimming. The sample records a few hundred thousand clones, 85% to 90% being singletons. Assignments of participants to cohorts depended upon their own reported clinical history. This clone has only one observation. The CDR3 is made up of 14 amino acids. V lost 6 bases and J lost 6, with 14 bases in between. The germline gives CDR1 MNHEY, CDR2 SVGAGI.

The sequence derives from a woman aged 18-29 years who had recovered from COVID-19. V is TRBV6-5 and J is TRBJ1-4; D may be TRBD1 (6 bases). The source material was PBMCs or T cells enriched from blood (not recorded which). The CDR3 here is CASSPAQGYEKLFF. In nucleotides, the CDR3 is TGTGCCAGCAGCCCCGCTCAGGGGTATGAAAAACTGTTTTTT.